The present TCR beta chain was sequenced within a study of blood T cell repertoires in COVID-19. Across the whole study: There were acute and convalescent COVID-19 samples, and they came from the United States, Italy and Spain.

How the authors handled the data: How many nucleated cells were present was estimated from reference gene primer amplification. This table comes from immunoSEQ multiplex PCR, and its TCRdb copy is limited to in-frame clones, with some not included. V, J and clone size were drawn from that table, and D and trimming were deduced from the DNA. This sample carries about 220,000 clones, around 80% of them seen once, and the ten largest clones take roughly 8.7%. Germline V gene lookup returns CDR1 SGHDT and CDR2 YYEEEE. This CDR3 is 15 amino acids long. V lost 0 bases, J lost 4 bases, and 8 bases lay in between.

The rearrangement links TRBV5-6 to TRBJ1-6; D uncertain. Sequencing input: peripheral blood. The TCR sequence derives from a man aged 50-59 years with active or convalescent COVID-19. Written as DNA, the CDR3 is TGTGCCAGCAGCTTGGGAGGTGGATATAATTCACCCCTCCACTTT. Protein: CASSLGGGYNSPLHF.